The present entry profiles one TCR beta chain with its context. Its binding antigen is unknown. Base qualities are not recorded, but no much larger clone differs from it by a single base. Every donor was a healthy Caucasian. The twin cohort comprised three pairs of female monozygotic twins, all aged about 18 to 29 years. The RNA used for TCR libraries was isolated from peripheral blood mononuclear cells. These data come from a study of identical twins (dated by TCRdb to about 2016). About the study as a whole: TCR alpha and beta repertoires from monozygotic twins, unrelated adults of various ages and cord blood were deep-sequenced to test whether fetal clonotypes persist. To rule out contamination, the twin experiments were replicated at different times with different library preparation protocols. General conclusions and limits of the study: Zero-insertion analyses could be partly confounded by invariant T cells such as MAIT and iNKT, although diverse VJ usage argued against such confounding for most clonotypes. Recombination models systematically underestimated out-of-frame TCR alpha sharing in monozygotic twins but agreed with sharing between unrelated individuals. Abundant cord blood beta clonotypes carried fewer insertions; young adult naive repertoires showed a weaker similar trend, while memory repertoires showed none. Because the same donors could not be followed over many years, conclusions were based on cross-sectional statistical analysis. In beta out-of-frame sequences, excess twin sharing was weaker, because having fewer shared sequences lowered the signal-to-noise ratio. Compared with coincidental sharing between unrelated individuals, out-of-frame TCR alpha sequences shared between twins had an excess of sequences with low generation probability.

CDR1 and CDR2 are read off the germline V gene (reference sequence) as DFQATT and SNEGSKA. The CDR3 sequence holds 12 residues, the cysteine and valine included. Only the CDR3 DNA stays, 36 bases, in frame from base 1. V has 5 bases trimmed and J has 4 bases trimmed; junction bases matching no gene number 4. Receptor libraries were prepared by 5' RACE. Reads for this sample came from an Illumina HiSeq 2000. A universal primer binding site was introduced by template switching, and a unique molecular identifier was present in the final cDNA, enabling accurate counting of TCR cDNA molecules. First-strand cDNA for TCR alpha and beta chains was synthesized from specific primers in the conserved constant-segment region. To control for contamination, each cDNA library was double barcoded with a SMART-Mk sample barcode plus Illumina barcodes. TruSeq adapter sequences and Illumina sample barcodes were added in two successive PCR steps. The Illumina HiSeq platform was used with custom primers to sequence TCR alpha and beta cDNA libraries. In the original analysis: Unique molecular identifiers were extracted from raw reads with MiGEC, and CDR3 positions were determined with MiXCR. For each individual, recombination models were inferred using an EM algorithm with the repgenHMM and IGoR tools. The tcR package in R was used for shared clonotype analysis, with sharing normalized by the product of cloneset sizes. To study raw recombination free of thymic and clonal selection effects, out-of-frame nonproductive sequences were analyzed. Using fastp trimming at Q25 and MiXCR clonotype assembly, TCRdb reanalyzed the public sequencing data and kept in-frame beta chains. Entries that share a CDR3 protein sequence are merged under the most common genes and DNA. Here the V and J calls rest on TCRdb's processing, not on the authors' analysis. For this sample the table gives some 600,000 distinct CDR3 sequences, of which just over 7% were detected only once. The ten largest clones represent roughly 1.6% of the sample.

These sequences were also reported in another study, on yellow fever vaccine responses in identical twins. As the second paper documents: The T cell response to vaccination in identical twins was reported by the authors to appear partly convergent and partly personalized. In identical twins, the study followed T cell clones that responded to the vaccine with precision.

Sequenced input: PBMCs. The chain was built from TRBV20-1 and TRBJ2-7; 8 central bases correspond to TRBD1. This clonotype originated in a woman between 18 and 30 years old in good health. The nucleotide sequence is TGCAGTGCTGGACAGGGAGGTTACGAGCAGTACGTC. This is translated as CSAGQGGYEQYV.